The entry below gives a single TCR beta chain sequence along with its context. This sample is drawn from a study of blood T cell repertoires in COVID-19. Original methodology: Nucleated cell counts were estimated from reference gene primer amplification. Here immunoSEQ multiplex PCR was the method, and the copy in TCRdb shows in-frame clones only, minus some. V and J calls and clone size come straight from that table; D and trimming were deduced from the DNA. The sample lists 280,000 or so clones, 88% occurring once. This receptor was obtained from a man between 18 and 35 years old with active or convalescent COVID-19. Sequencing was performed on peripheral blood.

The CDR3 here is CASSVTSTGELFF. The CDR3 region has the DNA TGTGCCAGCAGCGTAACTAGCACCGGGGAGCTGTTTTTT. J is TRBJ2-2 and V is TRBV9; D possibly corresponds to TRBD2 (5 bases). Deletions cut 1 base from V and 4 bases from J, with 5 bases between. This CDR3 is built from 13 residues. The germline V gene has CDR1 SGDLS and CDR2 YYNGEE.